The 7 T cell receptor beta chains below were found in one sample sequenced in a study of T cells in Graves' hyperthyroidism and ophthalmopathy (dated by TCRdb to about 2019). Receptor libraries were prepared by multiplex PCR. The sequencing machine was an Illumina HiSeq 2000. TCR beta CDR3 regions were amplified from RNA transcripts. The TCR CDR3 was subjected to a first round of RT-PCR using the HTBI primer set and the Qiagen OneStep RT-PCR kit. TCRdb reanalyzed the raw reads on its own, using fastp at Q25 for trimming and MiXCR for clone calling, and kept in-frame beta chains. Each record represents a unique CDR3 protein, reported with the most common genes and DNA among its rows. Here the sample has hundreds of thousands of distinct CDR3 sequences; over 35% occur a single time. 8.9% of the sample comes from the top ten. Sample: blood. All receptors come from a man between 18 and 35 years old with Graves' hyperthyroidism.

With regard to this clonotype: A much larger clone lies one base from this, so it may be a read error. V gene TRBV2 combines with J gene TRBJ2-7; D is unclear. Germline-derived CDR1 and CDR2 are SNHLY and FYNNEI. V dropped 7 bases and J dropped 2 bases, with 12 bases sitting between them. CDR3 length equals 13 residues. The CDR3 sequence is CASTPVSAYEQYF. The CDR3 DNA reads TGTGCCAGCACTCCAGTCTCAGCCTACGAGCAGTACTTC.

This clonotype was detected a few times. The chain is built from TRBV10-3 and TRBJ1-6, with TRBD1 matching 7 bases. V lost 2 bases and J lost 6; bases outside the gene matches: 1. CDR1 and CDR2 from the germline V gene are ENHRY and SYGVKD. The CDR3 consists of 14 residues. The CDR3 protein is CAISEGDSNSPLHF. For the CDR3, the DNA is TGTGCCATCAGTGAGGGGGACAGTAATTCACCCCTCCACTTT.

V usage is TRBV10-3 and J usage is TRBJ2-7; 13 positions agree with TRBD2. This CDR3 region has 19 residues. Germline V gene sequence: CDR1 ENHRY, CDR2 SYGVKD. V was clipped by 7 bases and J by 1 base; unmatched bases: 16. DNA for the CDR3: TGTGCCATCACGGAGGAGACTAGCGGGAGGTCCGCCTATTCCTACGAGCAGTACTTC. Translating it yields CAITEETSGRSAYSYEQYF.

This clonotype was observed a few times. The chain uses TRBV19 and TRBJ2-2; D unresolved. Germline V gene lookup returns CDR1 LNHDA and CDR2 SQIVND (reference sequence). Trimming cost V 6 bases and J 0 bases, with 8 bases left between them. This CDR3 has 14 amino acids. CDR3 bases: TGTGCCAGTAGGTGGGATGCGAACACCGGGGAGCTGTTTTTT. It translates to CASRWDANTGELFF.

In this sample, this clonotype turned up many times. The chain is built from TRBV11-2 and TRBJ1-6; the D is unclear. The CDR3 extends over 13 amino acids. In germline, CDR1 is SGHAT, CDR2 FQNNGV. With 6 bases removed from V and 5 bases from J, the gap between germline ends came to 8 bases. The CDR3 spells CASRGLDNSPLHF. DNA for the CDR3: TGTGCCAGCAGAGGACTCGATAATTCACCCCTCCACTTT.

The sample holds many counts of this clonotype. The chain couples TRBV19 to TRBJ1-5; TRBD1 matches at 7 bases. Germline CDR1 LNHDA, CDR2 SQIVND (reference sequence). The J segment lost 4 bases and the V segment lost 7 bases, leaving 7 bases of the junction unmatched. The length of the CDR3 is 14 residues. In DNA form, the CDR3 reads TGTGCCAGTATTGAAGGGGGCTGGAATCAGCCCCAGCATTTT. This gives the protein CASIEGGWNQPQHF.

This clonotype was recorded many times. The CDR3 DNA is TGCAGTGCCGTCCGGGGATACTACGAGCAGTACTTC. Protein product: CSAVRGYYEQYF. V usage is TRBV20-1 and J usage is TRBJ2-7, with a weak D call TRBD2 (5 bases). Germline CDR1 DFQATT, CDR2 SNEGSKA (reference sequence). This CDR3 is 12 amino acids long. Trimming left V 6 bases short and J 3 bases short, with 12 bases between.